The following is a TCR beta chain sequence with its context. This specimen belongs to a study of shared T cell receptors in the human thymus. The data were produced by immunoSEQ multiplex PCR, yet TCRdb's version contains in-frame clones alone and is incomplete. The table includes about 660,000 clones, approximately 88% detected once. The V gene's germline CDR1 is SGHTA and CDR2 FQGTGA. V lost 5 bases, J lost 5 bases, and 9 bases stayed unmatched. The CDR3 runs to 16 residues. This sample was shared with a second study, whose subject was human thymus T cells. That work adds: Corrective cardiac surgery supplied the resected thymus tissue.

The sample comprised thymocytes. The receptor comes from a boy younger than two with a congenital heart defect. The genes are TRBV7-3 and TRBJ2-3; 11 positions match TRBD2. The CDR3 nucleotides are TGTGCCAGCAGCGCATCGCTAGCGGGAGGCGGAGATACGCAGTATTTT. Its protein is CASSASLAGGGDTQYF.